This T cell receptor beta chain was recorded in a study of cytomegalovirus exposure and HLA in healthy donors. Vbeta (60) and Jbeta (13) primers were used in the PCR. Clones were sequenced by immunoSEQ multiplex PCR, and TCRdb holds only the in-frame ones, with some missing. The data show roughly 97,000 clones, with around four fifths seen just once and approximately 2% held by the top ten. V lost 0 bases to trimming and J lost 1 base, with 11 bases between them. Germline CDR1 reads SGHVS; CDR2 reads FNYEAQ. The CDR3 spans 16 residues. Findings of the study overall: V- and J-gene trimming in TCR beta was tied to a missense DCLRE1C variant by an analysis performed later.

To note about this clone: Its antigen is still unknown.

The gene calls are TRBV7-6 and TRBJ2-3; D not certain. The sequence came from a woman in her 40s in good health and CMV-seronegative. Sequenced material: PBMCs. The CDR3 nucleotides are TGTGCCAGCAGCTTAGCGGCAACCCCTGGCACAGATACGCAGTATTTT. This translates into CASSLAATPGTDTQYF.